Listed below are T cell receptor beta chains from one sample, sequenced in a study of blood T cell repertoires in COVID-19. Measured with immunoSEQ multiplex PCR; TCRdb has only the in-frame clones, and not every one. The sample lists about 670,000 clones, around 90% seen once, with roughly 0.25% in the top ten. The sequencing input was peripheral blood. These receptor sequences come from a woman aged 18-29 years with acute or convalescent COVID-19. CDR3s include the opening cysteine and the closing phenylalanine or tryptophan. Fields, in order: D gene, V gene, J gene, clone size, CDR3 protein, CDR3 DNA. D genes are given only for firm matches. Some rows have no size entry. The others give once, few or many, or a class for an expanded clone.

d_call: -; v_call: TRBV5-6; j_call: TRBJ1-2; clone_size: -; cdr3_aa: CASSMGANYGYTF; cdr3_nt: TGTGCCAGCAGCATGGGGGCCAACTATGGCTACACCTTC
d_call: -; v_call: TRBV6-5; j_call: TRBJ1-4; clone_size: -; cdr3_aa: CASSYSRQRNEKLFF; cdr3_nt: TGTGCCAGCAGTTACTCGAGACAGCGTAATGAAAAACTGTTTTTT
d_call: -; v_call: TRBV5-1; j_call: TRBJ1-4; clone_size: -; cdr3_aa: CASSWRQSEKLFF; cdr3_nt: TGCGCCAGCAGCTGGAGACAGTCCGAAAAACTGTTTTTT
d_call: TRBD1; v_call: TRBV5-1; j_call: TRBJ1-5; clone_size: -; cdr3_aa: CASSLGTRDSGNQPQHF; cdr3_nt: TGCGCCAGCAGCTTGGGGACCAGGGACAGTGGCAATCAGCCCCAGCATTTT
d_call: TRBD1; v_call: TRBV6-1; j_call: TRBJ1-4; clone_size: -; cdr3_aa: CASSGKQGVGNEKLFF; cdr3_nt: TGTGCCAGCAGTGGTAAACAGGGGGTCGGTAATGAAAAACTGTTTTTT
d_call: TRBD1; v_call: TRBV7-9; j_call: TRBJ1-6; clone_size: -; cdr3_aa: CASSEGPGQGYSPLHF; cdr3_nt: TGTGCCAGCAGCGAGGGACCGGGACAGGGATATTCACCCCTCCACTTT
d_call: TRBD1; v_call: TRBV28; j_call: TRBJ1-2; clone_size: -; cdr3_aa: CASSPYHPGQGSYTF; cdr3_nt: TGTGCCAGCAGTCCATATCACCCGGGACAGGGATCCTACACCTTC
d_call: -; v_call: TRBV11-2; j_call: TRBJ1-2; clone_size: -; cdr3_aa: CASSYANGYTF; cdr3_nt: TGTGCCAGCAGCTACGCTAATGGCTACACCTTC
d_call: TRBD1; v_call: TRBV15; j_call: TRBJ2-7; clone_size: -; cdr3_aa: CATSRVVGQGTTYEQYF; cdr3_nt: TGTGCCACCAGCAGAGTAGTTGGACAGGGGACAACCTACGAGCAGTACTTC
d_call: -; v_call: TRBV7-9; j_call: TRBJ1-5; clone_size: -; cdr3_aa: CASSLNGLSNQPQHF; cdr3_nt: TGTGCCAGCAGCTTAAACGGGTTAAGCAATCAGCCCCAGCATTTT
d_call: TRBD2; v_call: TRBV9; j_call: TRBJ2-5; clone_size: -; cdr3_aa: CASSPGLAGGGQETQYF; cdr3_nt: TGTGCCAGCAGCCCCGGGCTAGCGGGGGGTGGCCAAGAGACCCAGTACTTC
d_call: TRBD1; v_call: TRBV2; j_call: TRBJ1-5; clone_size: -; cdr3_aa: CASTMGDRNQPQHF; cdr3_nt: TGTGCCAGCACCATGGGGGACAGAAATCAGCCCCAGCATTTT
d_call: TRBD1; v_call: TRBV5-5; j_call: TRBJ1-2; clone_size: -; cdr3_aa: CASSRNWPGQSGYTF; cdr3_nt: TGTGCCAGCAGCCGGAACTGGCCGGGACAGTCGGGCTACACCTTC
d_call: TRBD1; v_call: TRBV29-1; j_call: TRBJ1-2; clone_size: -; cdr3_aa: CSVATGQRNYGYTF; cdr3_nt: TGCAGCGTAGCCACGGGACAGAGAAACTATGGCTACACCTTC
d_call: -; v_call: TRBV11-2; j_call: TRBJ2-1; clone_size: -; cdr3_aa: CASSLTLVTYNEQFF; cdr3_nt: TGTGCCAGCAGCTTAACACTAGTTACCTACAATGAGCAGTTCTTC
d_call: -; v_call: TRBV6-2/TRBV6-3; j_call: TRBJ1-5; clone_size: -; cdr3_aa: CASSYQNHQPQHF; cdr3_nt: TGTGCCAGCAGTTACCAGAACCATCAGCCCCAGCATTTT
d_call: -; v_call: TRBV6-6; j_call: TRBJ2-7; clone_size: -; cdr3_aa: CASSKGQGIYEQYF; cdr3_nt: TGTGCCAGCAGCAAGGGTCAGGGCATCTACGAGCAGTACTTC
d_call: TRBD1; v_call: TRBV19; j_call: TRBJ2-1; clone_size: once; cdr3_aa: CASSIRDSYLNEQFF; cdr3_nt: TGTGCCAGTAGTATCCGGGACAGCTACCTCAATGAGCAGTTCTTC
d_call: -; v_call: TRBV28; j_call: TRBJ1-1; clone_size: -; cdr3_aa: CASSPPFDSYDTEAFF; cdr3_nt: TGTGCCAGCAGTCCTCCCTTCGACAGCTACGACACTGAAGCTTTCTTT
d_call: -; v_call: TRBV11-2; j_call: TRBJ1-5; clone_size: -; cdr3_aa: CASSLVPGNQPQHF; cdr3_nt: TGTGCCAGCAGCTTAGTCCCAGGGAATCAGCCCCAGCATTTT
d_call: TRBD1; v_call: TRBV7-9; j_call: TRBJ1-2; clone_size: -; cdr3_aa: CASSGWDSLSFYGYTF; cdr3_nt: TGTGCCAGCAGCGGCTGGGACAGTCTAAGTTTCTATGGCTACACCTTC
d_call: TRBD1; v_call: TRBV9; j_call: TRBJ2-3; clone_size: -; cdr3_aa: CASSVRGQGTDTQYF; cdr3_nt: TGTGCCAGCAGCGTAAGGGGGCAGGGCACAGATACGCAGTATTTT
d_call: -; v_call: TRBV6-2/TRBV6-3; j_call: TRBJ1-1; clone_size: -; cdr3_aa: CASSHGGGDTEAFF; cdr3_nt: TGTGCCAGCAGTCACGGTGGAGGGGACACTGAAGCTTTCTTT
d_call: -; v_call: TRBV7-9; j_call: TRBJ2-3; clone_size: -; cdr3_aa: CASSLDNGRNPNF; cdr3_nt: TGTGCCAGCAGCCTGGATAACGGGAGAAACCCAAATTTT
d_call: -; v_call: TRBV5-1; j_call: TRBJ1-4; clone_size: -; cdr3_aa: CASRQGTNEKLFF; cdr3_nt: TGCGCCAGCCGGCAGGGGACTAATGAAAAACTGTTTTTT
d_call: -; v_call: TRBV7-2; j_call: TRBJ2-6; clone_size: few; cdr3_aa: CASGEVLTF; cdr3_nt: TGTGCCAGCGGAGAGGTCCTGACTTTC
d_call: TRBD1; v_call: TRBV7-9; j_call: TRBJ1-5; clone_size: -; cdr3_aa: CASSHGQGLQPQHF; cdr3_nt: TGTGCCAGCAGTCATGGACAGGGACTACAGCCCCAGCATTTT
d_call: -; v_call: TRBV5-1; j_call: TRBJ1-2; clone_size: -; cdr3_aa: CASSLTPDRNLYGYTF; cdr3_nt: TGCGCCAGCAGCCTAACCCCGGACAGAAACTTATATGGCTACACCTTC
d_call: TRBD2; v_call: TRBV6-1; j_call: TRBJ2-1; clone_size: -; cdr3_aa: CASSELAGGYNEQFF; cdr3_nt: TGTGCCAGCAGTGAACTGGCGGGGGGGTACAATGAGCAGTTCTTC
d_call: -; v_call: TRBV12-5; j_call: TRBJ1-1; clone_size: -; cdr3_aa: CASGAQAGHTEAFF; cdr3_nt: TGTGCTAGTGGTGCTCAGGCAGGGCACACTGAAGCTTTCTTT
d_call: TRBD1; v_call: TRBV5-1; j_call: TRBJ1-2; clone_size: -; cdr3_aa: CASSSGQGQNYGYTF; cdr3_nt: TGCGCCAGCAGCTCCGGACAGGGGCAGAACTATGGCTACACCTTC
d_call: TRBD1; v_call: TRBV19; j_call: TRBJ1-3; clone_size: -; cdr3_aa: CASSTAAGQGAGNTIYF; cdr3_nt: TGTGCCAGTAGTACCGCCGCGGGACAGGGGGCTGGAAACACCATATATTTT
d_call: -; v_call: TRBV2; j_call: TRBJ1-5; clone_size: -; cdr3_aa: CASSDTGAFGNQPQHF; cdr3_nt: TGTGCCAGCAGTGACACAGGAGCCTTCGGCAATCAGCCCCAGCATTTT
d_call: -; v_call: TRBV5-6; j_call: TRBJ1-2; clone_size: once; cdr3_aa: CASSLVARGDYGYTF; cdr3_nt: TGTGCCAGCAGCTTGGTAGCCAGGGGAGATTATGGCTACACCTTC
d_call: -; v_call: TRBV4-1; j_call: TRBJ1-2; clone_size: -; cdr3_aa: CASSFQGRLTNYGYTF; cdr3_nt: TGCGCCAGTAGTTTTCAGGGCAGACTTACTAACTATGGCTACACCTTC
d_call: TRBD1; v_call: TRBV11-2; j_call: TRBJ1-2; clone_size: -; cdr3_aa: CASSDDRGWYYGYTF; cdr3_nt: TGTGCCAGCAGCGACGACAGGGGGTGGTACTATGGCTACACCTTC
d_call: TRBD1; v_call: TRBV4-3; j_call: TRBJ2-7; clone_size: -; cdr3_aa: CASSQSPGQTYEQYF; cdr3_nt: TGCGCCAGCAGCCAATCACCGGGACAGACCTACGAGCAGTACTTC
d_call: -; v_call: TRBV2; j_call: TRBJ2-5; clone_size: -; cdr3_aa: CASSDGLASGETQYF; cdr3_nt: TGTGCCAGCAGTGACGGGCTAGCGTCTGGAGAGACCCAGTACTTC
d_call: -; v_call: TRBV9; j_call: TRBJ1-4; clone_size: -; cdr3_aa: CASSTRRGVGDGNEKLFF; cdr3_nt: TGTGCCAGCAGCACCCGCCGGGGGGTTGGTGATGGTAATGAAAAACTGTTTTTT
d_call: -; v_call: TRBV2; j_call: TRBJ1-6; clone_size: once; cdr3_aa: CASSEFLGRANSPLHF; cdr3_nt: TGTGCCAGCAGTGAATTCCTTGGCAGGGCAAATTCACCCCTCCACTTT
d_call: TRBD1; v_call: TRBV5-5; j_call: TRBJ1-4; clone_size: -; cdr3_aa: CASSEDREVLLNEKLFF; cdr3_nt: TGTGCCAGCAGCGAGGACAGGGAGGTACTCTTAAATGAAAAACTGTTTTTT
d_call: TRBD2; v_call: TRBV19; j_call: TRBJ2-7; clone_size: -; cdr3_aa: CASNGGVFTGTEQYF; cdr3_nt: TGTGCCAGTAATGGGGGGGTCTTCACAGGAACCGAGCAGTACTTC